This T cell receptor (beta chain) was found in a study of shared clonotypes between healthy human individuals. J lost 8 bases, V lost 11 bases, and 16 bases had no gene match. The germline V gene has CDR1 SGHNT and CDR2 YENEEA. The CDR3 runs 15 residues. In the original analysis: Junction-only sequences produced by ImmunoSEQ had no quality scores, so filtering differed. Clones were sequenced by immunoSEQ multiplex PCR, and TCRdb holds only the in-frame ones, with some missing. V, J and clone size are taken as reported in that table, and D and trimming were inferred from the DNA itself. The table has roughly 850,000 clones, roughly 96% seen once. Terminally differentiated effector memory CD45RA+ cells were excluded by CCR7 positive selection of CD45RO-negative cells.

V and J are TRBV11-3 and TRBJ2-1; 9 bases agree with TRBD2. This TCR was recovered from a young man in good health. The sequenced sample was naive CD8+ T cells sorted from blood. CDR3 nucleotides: TGTGCCGGACGTGGTAGCGGGAGAACTTACCATGAGCAGTTCTTC. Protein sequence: CAGRGSGRTYHEQFF.